This is a list of T cell receptor beta chains from one sample in a study of Graves' ophthalmopathy and Graves' hyperthyroidism. TCRdb used MiXCR to reprocess the multiplex PCR reads, holding one entry per CDR3 protein. The data contain about 220,000 distinct CDR3 sequences, 20% to 25% of them seen just once; the ten biggest clones take up approximately 39%. Sequencing was done on a sample of peripheral blood. The receptors were sampled from a woman between 45 and 60 years old with Graves' ophthalmopathy. Both conserved end residues are part of each CDR3. The D gene is left open where the match is weak. The size field is filled for only some rows; it gives once, few, many or a size class.

CDR3 DNA,CDR3 protein,V gene,J gene,CDR3 length,D gene,clone size
TGCGCCAGCAGTGAGTCGATGGGGAGCGGAGGGGTGACCTACGAGCAGTACTTC,CASSESMGSGGVTYEQYF,TRBV10-1,TRBJ2-7,18,.,many
TGTGCCAGCAGTTTATTTGAGGGAAACATCTACAATGAGCAGTTCTTC,CASSLFEGNIYNEQFF,TRBV28,TRBJ2-1,16,.,.
TGTGCCACCAGCAAAGGGGGTTCGGAGGCTGAAGCTTTCTTT,CATSKGGSEAEAFF,TRBV15,TRBJ1-1,14,.,many
TGTGCCAGCAAGTGGTGGGAGGGCGGGAGGAGGCGGGAGACCCAGTACTTC,CASKWWEGGRRRETQYF,TRBV2,TRBJ2-5,17,TRBD2,many
TGCGCCAGCAGCTTGGATGGACAGGGGGCCTACGAGCAGTACTTC,CASSLDGQGAYEQYF,TRBV5-1,TRBJ2-7,15,TRBD1,many
TGTGCCAGCAGGGCCACAGGGTTTGACAATCAGCCCCAGCATTTT,CASRATGFDNQPQHF,TRBV28,TRBJ1-5,15,.,.
TGTGCCAGTAAAACAGCAAATTCACCCCTCCACTTT,CASKTANSPLHF,TRBV2,TRBJ1-6,12,.,many
TGTGCCAGCAGCTTAGCCCCAGGGTATCAGCCCCAGCATTTT,CASSLAPGYQPQHF,TRBV11-2,TRBJ1-5,14,.,.
TGCAGTGCTAGAGAAAGCGGGCTCTCCTACGAGCAGTACTTC,CSARESGLSYEQYF,TRBV20-1,TRBJ2-7,14,.,.
TGTGCCAGCAGCAGAAGGGACAGTTCAAACTATGGCTACACCTTC,CASSRRDSSNYGYTF,TRBV6-2/TRBV6-3,TRBJ1-2,15,TRBD1,many
TGTGCCTGGGACCTACTAGCGGGAGGCACCGGGGAGCTGTTTTTT,CAWDLLAGGTGELFF,TRBV30,TRBJ2-2,15,TRBD2,many
TGCGCCAGCAGCTTGGAGGCAGGGACCTATGGCTACACCTTC,CASSLEAGTYGYTF,TRBV5-1,TRBJ1-2,14,.,.
TGTGCCTGGAGTGTGGTGGGGCTCGCCGACTATGGCTACACCTTC,CAWSVVGLADYGYTF,TRBV30,TRBJ1-2,15,.,many